The 24 T cell receptor beta chains reported below all come from one sample, sequenced in a study of cytomegalovirus exposure and HLA in healthy donors. With 60 Vbeta and 13 Jbeta primers, the PCR was carried out. Sequencing was performed with immunoSEQ multiplex PCR; in TCRdb, only in-frame clones are kept and a portion is missing. The table records approximately 120,000 clones, about 80% of them present only once. Sequencing was done on a sample of PBMCs. The receptor set was obtained from a man aged 50-59 years in good health and CMV-seronegative.

This clone appeared a few times. This CDR3 reads CASSLSGTGTVEQYF. The DNA for the CDR3 is TGTGCCAGCAGTTTATCTGGGACAGGAACCGTCGAGCAGTACTTC. The chain employs TRBV27 and TRBJ2-7, with 8 bases matching TRBD1. CDR3 length equals 15 residues. V shed 0 bases and J 6 bases; nucleotides not matched to a gene: 7. CDR1 and CDR2 from the germline V gene are MNHEY and SMNVEV (reference sequence).

This clone was counted between two and nine times. This chain uses TRBV11-2 with TRBJ1-1, with 7 bases matching TRBD1. In germline, CDR1 is SGHAT, CDR2 FQNNGV. This CDR3 is 17 amino acids long. The junction had 12 bases not matched to a gene; V was cut back by 5 bases and J by 0 bases. CDR3 region: CASSRERDSQLNTEAFF. CDR3 DNA: TGTGCCAGCAGCCGTGAAAGGGACAGCCAACTGAACACTGAAGCTTTCTTT.

The chain links TRBV28 to TRBJ1-5; no reliable D call. This CDR3 spans 12 amino acids. Trimming removed 8 bases at V and 0 bases at J, with 5 bases between. Per the germline V gene, CDR1 is MDHEN and CDR2 is SYDVKM. The DNA of the CDR3 is TGTGCCAGCTCAATTAGCAATCAGCCCCAGCATTTT. It yields the protein CASSISNQPQHF.

The chain employs TRBV19 and TRBJ2-1, with 8 bases identical to TRBD1. CDR1 and CDR2 from the germline V gene are LNHDA and SQIVND (reference sequence). CDR3 length: 14 residues. V gave up 1 base and J gave up 8 bases; unmatched junction bases: 4. The CDR3 DNA follows: TGTGCCAGTAGTATAGGGGCGGACAGGGATGAGCAGTTCTTC. Translation: CASSIGADRDEQFF.

This clone was detected a few times. This chain connects TRBV18 to TRBJ1-1, with D unclear. The length of the CDR3 is 12 residues. Germline CDR1 reads KGHSH; CDR2 reads LQKENI. V dropped 3 bases and J dropped 2 bases, with 4 bases sitting between them. The CDR3 loop is CASSPTNTEAFF. The DNA of the CDR3 is TGTGCCAGCTCACCTACTAACACTGAAGCTTTCTTT.

CDR3 region: CASSPQEMSSTDTQYF. The DNA of the CDR3 is TGTGCCAGCTCACCACAAGAGATGTCTAGCACAGATACGCAGTATTTT. V is TRBV18 and J is TRBJ2-3, with unresolved D. The CDR3 length is 16 residues. Germline lookup yields CDR1 KGHSH and CDR2 LQKENI. V lost 1 base and J 0 bases, leaving 11 bases between the germline ends.

The chain links TRBV28 to TRBJ2-7; D remains ambiguous. The CDR3 contains 14 residues. V shed 8 bases and J shed 0 bases, with 14 bases lying between them. Germline V CDR1 and CDR2: MDHEN, SYDVKM. The CDR3: CASGNPGSSYEQYF. In nucleotides, the CDR3 is TGTGCCAGCGGAAACCCGGGTTCCTCCTACGAGCAGTACTTC.

In regard to this clone: Other DNA sequences in the same sample also yield this CDR3. The rearrangement uses TRBV15 and TRBJ2-5, with a tentative D call TRBD2 (5 bases). Between the trimmed V and J ends, which lost 0 bases and 4 bases, there was a span of 6 bases. The length of the CDR3 is 13 residues. CDR1 LNHNV and CDR2 YYDKDF come from the germline V gene (reference sequence). The chain's CDR3 is CATSRDLAETQYF. CDR3 in DNA: TGTGCCACCAGCAGAGATCTAGCAGAGACCCAGTACTTC.

The rearrangement joins TRBV7-9 to TRBJ1-3; D remains unclear. The germline V gene has CDR1 SEHNR and CDR2 FQNEAQ (reference sequence). The ends were cut back, 1 base at V and 2 bases at J, with 9 bases in the middle. This CDR3 is built from 15 residues. CDR3 sequence (DNA): TGTGCCAGCAGCTTAGGGCCAGGCGCTGGAAACACCATATATTTT. Translation: CASSLGPGAGNTIYF. Drawing the rest from reference TRBV7-9 and TRBJ1-3, the complete variable domain is DTGVSQNPRHKITKRGQNVTFRCDPISEHNRLYWYRQTLGQGPEFLTYFQNEAQLEKSRLLSDRFSAERPKGSFSTLEIQRTEQGDSAMYLCASSLGPGAGNTIYFGEGSWLTVV.

This clone was observed once. This chain links TRBV7-2 with TRBJ2-5; 9 positions match TRBD1. The germline V gene encodes CDR1 SGHTA and CDR2 FQGNSA. The CDR3 has 17 amino acids. J lost 5 bases, V lost 3 bases, and 13 bases had no gene match. The CDR3 loop is CASSLRSLGQGVETQYF. The CDR3 DNA is TGTGCCAGCAGCTTGAGATCACTGGGACAGGGAGTGGAGACCCAGTACTTC. The full variable domain, rest sourced from reference TRBV7-2 and TRBJ2-5, is GAGVSQSPSNKVTEKGKDVELRCDPISGHTALYWYRQSLGQGLEFLIYFQGNSAPDKSGLPSDRFSAERTGGSVSTLTIQRTQQEDSAVYLCASSLRSLGQGVETQYFGPGTRLLVL.

V usage is TRBV7-2 and J usage is TRBJ2-7; D might be TRBD1 (5 bases). CDR1 and CDR2 (germline): SGHTA, FQGNSA. The CDR3 totals 14 residues. V was cut by 5 bases and J by 6 bases, with 17 bases left in between. The CDR3 DNA is TGTGCCAGCAGCCATGGGCCCGGGCAGGGCGAGCAGTACTTC. It translates to CASSHGPGQGEQYF.

The chain recombines TRBV12-5 with TRBJ2-3; 10 bases are shared with TRBD2. CDR3 length: 15 residues. V was pared by 5 bases and J by 2 bases, with 4 bases of the junction left unmatched. CDR1 is LGHNT, CDR2 FRNRAP, per germline. This chain's CDR3 is CASGNGLAATDTQYF. The DNA of the CDR3 is TGTGCTAGTGGTAATGGACTAGCGGCCACAGATACGCAGTATTTT.

This clone has only a few counts. The genes are TRBV9 and TRBJ2-7, with 7 bases matching TRBD2. The CDR3 spans 15 residues. Germline lookup yields CDR1 SGDLS and CDR2 YYNGEE. Trimming removed 1 base from V and 3 bases from J; junction bases left unmatched: 7. This chain's CDR3 is CASSVQAGTFYEQYF. CDR3 nucleotide sequence: TGTGCCAGCAGCGTACAAGCGGGGACTTTCTACGAGCAGTACTTC.

This clone was seen more than once but under ten times. The chain carries TRBV5-1 and TRBJ1-4, with 11 bases lining up with TRBD1. Germline lookup yields CDR1 SGHRS and CDR2 YFSETQ. This CDR3 comprises 17 residues. V lost 3 bases, J lost 7 bases, and 11 bases stayed unmatched. The CDR3 region is CASSWTGGALPSEKLFF. The CDR3 nucleotides read TGCGCCAGCAGCTGGACAGGGGGCGCCCTCCCAAGTGAAAAACTGTTTTTT.

J is TRBJ2-3 and V is TRBV27; TRBD2 matches 11 bases. CDR1 is MNHEY, CDR2 SMNVEV, per germline (reference sequence). The CDR3 totals 15 residues. The CDR3 is CANSRRGTSGDTQYF. For the CDR3, the DNA is TGTGCTAACAGTAGACGCGGGACTAGCGGAGATACGCAGTATTTT.

The chain has TRBV5-1 and TRBJ2-7; 8 nucleotides align to TRBD1. J was trimmed by 3 bases and V by 2 bases; bases with no gene match: 1. This CDR3 contains 13 residues. Germline CDR1 and CDR2: SGHRS and YFSETQ. CDR3 amino acids: CASSFDRGYEQYF. The CDR3 region has the DNA TGCGCCAGCAGCTTTGACAGGGGCTACGAGCAGTACTTC. The full variable domain, with the rest looked up from reference TRBV5-1 and TRBJ2-7, is KAGVTQTPRYLIKTRGQQVTLSCSPISGHRSVSWYQQTPGQGLQFLFEYFSETQRNKGNFPGRFSGRQFSNSRSEMNVSTLELGDSALYLCASSFDRGYEQYFGPGTRLTVT.

This rearrangement joins TRBV5-1 to TRBJ2-2, with D maybe TRBD2 (6 bases). The V end was cut by 5 bases, the J end by 2 bases, with 10 bases between. From germline, CDR1 is SGHRS and CDR2 YFSETQ. The CDR3 loop spans 14 amino acids. The CDR3 nucleotides are TGCGCCAGCAGGCCCGGGACTAACACCGGGGAGCTGTTTTTT. Translation gives CASRPGTNTGELFF.

The chain has TRBV6-5 and TRBJ2-7, with 7 positions matching TRBD2. The CDR3 runs to 15 residues. V shed 2 bases and J 4 bases; nucleotides not matched to a gene: 8. Germline V gene sequence: CDR1 MNHEY, CDR2 SVGAGI. CDR3 protein: CASSYASGGGYEQYF. The CDR3 coding sequence is TGTGCCAGCAGTTACGCTTCGGGAGGAGGTTACGAGCAGTACTTC.

The V gene is TRBV9, the J gene TRBJ2-5; 8 bases match TRBD1. The CDR3 has 16 amino acids. CDR1 and CDR2 from the germline V gene are SGDLS and YYNGEE. The V segment lost 4 bases and the J segment 5 bases; nucleotides outside the gene matches: 13. The CDR3: CASSTPTAGGDETQYF. The CDR3 nucleotides are TGTGCCAGCAGCACTCCTACGGCAGGGGGCGACGAGACCCAGTACTTC.

The chain uses TRBV10-3 and TRBJ1-4, with 7 bases identical to TRBD1. With V trimmed by 8 bases and J by 0 bases, 6 bases remained unmatched. Germline lookup yields CDR1 ENHRY and CDR2 SYGVKD. The CDR3 extends over 15 amino acids. CDR3 bases: TGTGCCATCGGTCAAACAGGGGCAACTAATGAAAAACTGTTTTTT. Translating it yields CAIGQTGATNEKLFF.

The chain links TRBV7-2 to TRBJ2-2, with 8 bases matching TRBD1. Germline-derived CDR1 and CDR2 are SGHTA and FQGNSA. V shed 5 bases and J 4 bases; nucleotides not matched to a gene: 3. The CDR3 loop spans 14 amino acids. The chain's CDR3 is CASSRQGATGELFF. DNA of the CDR3: TGTGCCAGCAGCCGTCAGGGGGCCACCGGGGAGCTGTTTTTT. Full variable domain (missing parts from reference TRBV7-2 and TRBJ2-2): GAGVSQSPSNKVTEKGKDVELRCDPISGHTALYWYRQSLGQGLEFLIYFQGNSAPDKSGLPSDRFSAERTGGSVSTLTIQRTQQEDSAVYLCASSRQGATGELFFGEGSRLTVL.

The V gene is TRBV10-3, the J gene TRBJ2-7, with D tentatively TRBD2 (6 bases). The CDR3 is 14 amino acids. Trimming removed 2 bases at V and 6 bases at J, with 14 bases between. Germline CDR1 reads ENHRY; CDR2 reads SYGVKD. CDR3 nucleotide sequence: TGTGCCATCAGTGAGAGGTCGGGAGACCCCGAGCAGTACTTC. It codes for CAISERSGDPEQYF.

A few counts support this clone. The chain links TRBV18 to TRBJ2-2, with 8 nucleotides matching TRBD2. Per the germline V gene, CDR1 is KGHSH and CDR2 is LQKENI. This CDR3 spans 14 amino acids. V gave up 2 bases and J gave up 5 bases; unmatched junction bases: 1. The CDR3 loop reads CASSPGGRTGELFF. CDR3 in DNA: TGTGCCAGCTCACCAGGCGGGAGGACCGGGGAGCTGTTTTTT.

This clone occurred once. This sequence joins TRBV5-1 and TRBJ2-1; 8 bases match TRBD2. Per germline, CDR1 SGHRS and CDR2 YFSETQ. The ends lost 7 bases at V and 10 bases at J; junction bases unmatched: 10. This CDR3 has 13 residues. CDR3 bases: TGCGCCAGCTGCGACGACGGGACTAGAGAGCAGTTCTTC. Translation: CASCDDGTREQFF.